These 14 T cell receptor beta chains were all obtained from the same sample, sequenced in a study of blood T cell repertoires in COVID-19 (dated by TCRdb to 2018 to 2021). The library was produced with the immunoSEQ multiplex PCR assay. TCRdb took over this immuneACCESS table, retaining in-frame rearrangements with V and J assigned. Such tables are incomplete; in checked studies, under half of the missing clones stem from an unresolved V gene, and the remainder is unexplained. Counted in this sample were more than 65,000 clones; approximately 84% of them appeared once. In total, the top ten clones hold around 5.8% of the sample. Sequenced sample: peripheral blood. Every receptor here comes from a man aged 60 to 69 with active or convalescent COVID-19.

J is TRBJ2-4 and V is TRBV5-6; TRBD1 matches at 8 bases. The CDR3 runs to 16 residues. With 0 bases clipped from V and 8 bases from J, the junction kept 10 bases outside the gene matches. Germline V gene data show CDR1 as SGHDT and CDR2 as YYEEEE. Here the CDR3 DNA reads TGTGCCAGCAGCTTGGTGGGCGGACAGGGAAGGTACATTCAGTACTTC. It encodes CASSLVGGQGRYIQYF.

The chain carries TRBV9 and TRBJ2-2; D is possibly TRBD2 (5 bases). Germline V CDR1 and CDR2: SGDLS, YYNGEE. The V end lost 0 bases, the J end lost 2 bases, and 8 bases lay between the germline ends. CDR3 length: 15 amino acids. CDR3 sequence: CASSVAWTNTGELFF. The CDR3 bases are TGTGCCAGCAGCGTAGCCTGGACTAACACCGGGGAGCTGTTTTTT.

This chain links TRBV11-2 with TRBJ2-2; tentative D call: TRBD2 (7 bases). Trimming stripped 1 base from V and 4 bases from J, with 10 bases between. This CDR3 is built from 15 residues. Per the germline V gene, CDR1 is SGHAT and CDR2 is FQNNGV. CDR3 nucleotides: TGTGCCAGCAGCTTAGGGCGGGGGCCCACCGGGGAGCTGTTTTTT. Encoded protein: CASSLGRGPTGELFF.

The V gene is TRBV18, the J gene TRBJ1-4; tentatively, D is TRBD1 (5 bases). The V gene lost 3 bases and the J gene lost 3 bases, with 14 bases spanning the gap. The germline V gene has CDR1 KGHSH and CDR2 LQKENI. This CDR3 contains 16 residues. The CDR3 DNA is TGTGCCAGCTCACCGGACACCCGCGCCCCTAATGAAAAACTGTTTTTT. This encodes CASSPDTRAPNEKLFF.

The V and J genes are TRBV2 and TRBJ2-3; D perhaps matches TRBD1 (6 bases). The length of the CDR3 is 12 residues. V lost 8 bases and J lost 1, with 7 bases in between. The germline V gene has CDR1 SNHLY and CDR2 FYNNEI. For the CDR3, the DNA is TGTGCCAGCGGGGGCGGCACAGATACGCAGTATTTT. It encodes CASGGGTDTQYF. The variable domain in full, with the rest retrieved from reference TRBV2 and TRBJ2-3, is EPEVTQTPSHQVTQMGQEVILRCVPISNHLYFYWYRQILGQKVEFLVSFYNNEISEKSEIFDDQFSVERPDGSNFTLKIRSTKLEDSAMYFCASGGGTDTQYFGPGTRLTVL.

As DNA, the CDR3 is TGTGCCAGCAGCTCCCGGACTAGCGGGGGAACAGATACGCAGTATTTT. Amino acids: CASSSRTSGGTDTQYF. The chain carries TRBV7-8 and TRBJ2-3; 13 bases are shared with TRBD2. The germline V gene has CDR1 SGHVS and CDR2 FQNEAQ. The CDR3 spans 16 residues. With V trimmed by 4 bases and J by 3 bases, 4 bases remained unmatched.

V gene TRBV19 combines with J gene TRBJ2-7; TRBD1 matches 8 bases. This CDR3 has 16 residues. The V gene's germline CDR1 is LNHDA and CDR2 SQIVND (reference sequence). Trimming at V came to 4 bases and at J to 0 bases, leaving 8 bases not matched to a gene. CDR3 coding DNA: TGTGCCAGTAGTACATGGTGGACAGGGAACTCCTACGAGCAGTACTTC. It is translated as CASSTWWTGNSYEQYF.

V is TRBV7-8 and J is TRBJ1-2, with D hard to call. This CDR3 comprises 11 residues. V lost 4 bases to trimming and J lost 6 bases, with 6 bases between them. In germline, CDR1 is SGHVS, CDR2 FQNEAQ. The CDR3 nucleotides are TGTGCCAGCAGCTCCCGCGATGGCTACACCTTC. This sequence encodes CASSSRDGYTF.

The chain combines TRBV18 with TRBJ2-7; a possible D gene is TRBD2 (5 bases). The CDR3 is made up of 16 amino acids. The germline gives CDR1 KGHSH, CDR2 LQKENI. Trimming shortened V by 1 base and J by 0 bases, and 13 bases separated the two germline ends. In DNA, the CDR3 is TGTGCCAGCTCACCACTCCCGGACTCGAGCTCCTACGAGCAGTACTTC. Translation: CASSPLPDSSSYEQYF.

With regard to this clone: One junction end does not reproduce the germline sequence, and a read error may be involved. The chain couples TRBV4-3 to TRBJ2-4, with D possibly matching TRBD1 (6 bases). Germline V gene sequence: CDR1 LGHNA, CDR2 YSLEER. This CDR3 comprises 14 residues. The CDR3 nucleotides are TGCGCCAGCAGCCAATCTTCCGGACAGTCCCCAAAGAGTTTC. Protein: CASSQSSGQSPKSF.

The table lists this clone with a few counts. The chain links TRBV20-1 to TRBJ1-2; D gene uncertain. CDR3 size: 11 residues. CDR1 is DFQATT and CDR2 is SNEGSKA in the germline V gene (reference sequence). Trimming pared 4 bases from V and 7 bases from J, leaving 10 bases between. CDR3 bases: TGCAGTGCTACCGCGGGATCTGGCTACACCTTC. This encodes CSATAGSGYTF.

The J gene is TRBJ1-5, the V gene TRBV20-1, with no clear D. CDR1 is DFQATT, CDR2 SNEGSKA, per germline (reference sequence). The CDR3 loop spans 12 amino acids. Trimming shortened V by 3 bases and J by 3 bases, and 6 bases separated the two germline ends. The CDR3 loop is CSASDVNQPQHF. The CDR3 DNA follows: TGCAGTGCTAGTGACGTCAATCAGCCCCAGCATTTT.

The J gene is TRBJ1-5, the V gene TRBV5-6; a weak D match, TRBD1 (5 bases). V was clipped by 4 bases and J by 4 bases, with 12 bases between them. Germline assignment: CDR1 SGHDT and CDR2 YYEEEE. CDR3 size: 14 residues. The CDR3 sequence is CASSLSGVNQPQHF. CDR3 DNA: TGTGCCAGCAGCCTCTCGGGGGTAAATCAGCCCCAGCATTTT.

The chain is built from TRBV5-8 and TRBJ2-5; 13 positions agree with TRBD2. The germline CDR1 and CDR2 sequences are SGHTS and YDEGEE. The V gene end was trimmed by 3 bases and the J gene end by 2 bases; junction bases not matched to a gene: 4. The CDR3 totals 16 residues. In nucleotides, the CDR3 is TGTGCCAGCAGCTATACGACTAGCGGGGGGCAAGAGACCCAGTACTTC. This sequence encodes CASSYTTSGGQETQYF.